This T cell receptor beta chain was obtained from a study of beta chain features in type 1 diabetes. Study context: There was similarity between patients and healthy donors in age, gender and cell yields. The study's findings and limits: Diminished insertions and augmented deletions at VDJ junctions characterized type 1 diabetes patients.

Germline loops: CDR1 LGHNA, CDR2 YSLEER. The CDR3 runs 17 residues. Trimming cost V 6 bases and J 5 bases; bases outside gene matches: 13. On this clone: Antigen: not known.

The whole isolated RNA underwent reverse transcription, so sequencing captured expressed TCRB transcripts. The data were produced by immunoSEQ multiplex PCR, yet TCRdb's version contains in-frame clones alone and is incomplete. The data hold 250,000 to 350,000 clones, with less than 15% observed a single time. The TCR sequence derives from a man aged 30-40 years in good health. The chain uses TRBV4-3 and TRBJ1-4, with TRBD1 matching 9 bases. Sequencing was carried out using central memory CD4+ T cells from blood. The CDR3 is CASSQFSTGTGNEKLFF. CDR3 coding DNA: TGCGCCAGCAGTCAATTCTCCACCGGGACAGGGAATGAAAAACTGTTTTTT.